One and the same sample provided the 30 T cell receptor beta chains below, sequenced in a study of T cell repertoires in aging, cancer and after chemotherapy. A mixed TRB-A/B primer pool amplified rearranged TRB by multiplex touch-down PCR. TCRdb re-called the multiplex PCR reads through MiXCR, storing one row per CDR3 protein. In the table there are over 6,000 distinct CDR3 sequences, 35% of which are singletons. TCR beta rearrangements were amplified from peripheral blood genomic DNA. The specimen was blood. The receptors were gathered from a human donor in good health.

The chain recombines TRBV5-1 with TRBJ2-1, with a tentative D call TRBD1 (5 bases). This CDR3 contains 13 residues. With 0 bases removed from V and 10 bases from J, the gap between germline ends came to 11 bases. Germline values: CDR1 SGHRS, CDR2 YFSETQ. CDR3 amino acids: CASSLDGPGEQFF. The CDR3 coding sequence is TGCGCCAGCAGCTTGGATGGACCAGGGGAGCAGTTCTTC.

This clonotype was seen a handful of times. This chain joins TRBV30 and TRBJ2-7; D not resolved. The CDR3 is 12 amino acids. Trimming pared 1 base from V and 0 bases from J, leaving 4 bases between. CDR1 and CDR2 from the germline V gene are GTSNPN and SVGIG (reference sequence). CDR3 sequence (DNA): TGTGCCTGGAGTGCGGACTCCTACGAGCAGTACTTC. Translated: CAWSADSYEQYF.

The chain uses TRBV4-3 and TRBJ2-3, with D possibly called TRBD1 or TRBD2 (5 bases each). The V end was cut by 0 bases, the J end by 1 base, with 11 bases between. The germline V gene has CDR1 LGHNA and CDR2 YSLEER. This CDR3 has 16 residues. This chain's CDR3 is CASSQDPGDRTDTQYF. In DNA, the CDR3 is TGCGCCAGCAGCCAAGATCCCGGGGACCGCACAGATACGCAGTATTTT.

As regards this clonotype: A much larger clone sits a single nucleotide away, making a read error possible. The rearrangement uses TRBV29-1 and TRBJ2-1; the D gene is possibly TRBD1 (6 bases). This CDR3 has 11 residues. Germline-derived CDR1 and CDR2 are SQVTM and ANQGSEA. CDR3 bases: TGCAGCGCTCCTACAGGGAGTGAGAAGTTCTTC. This sequence encodes CSAPTGSEKFF.

This clonotype is medium-sized. This sequence joins TRBV19 and TRBJ2-3, with 8 bases matching TRBD1. The germline V gene has CDR1 LNHDA and CDR2 SQIVND (reference sequence). V was clipped by 3 bases and J by 2 bases; unmatched bases: 4. The CDR3 contains 15 residues. Here the CDR3 DNA reads TGTGCCAGTAGTATGGACAGGGATTACACAGATACGCAGTATTTT. This sequence encodes CASSMDRDYTDTQYF.

The V gene is TRBV28, the J gene TRBJ1-5; no clear D gene. CDR3 length: 12 amino acids. V lost 7 bases, J lost 2 bases, and 6 bases lay in between. Looked up from germline, CDR1 is MDHEN and CDR2 is SYDVKM. The CDR3 spells CASNKGNQPQHF. In DNA, the CDR3 is TGTGCCAGCAATAAGGGCAATCAGCCCCAGCATTTT.

In its sample, this clonotype was seen a few times. The chain couples TRBV10-1 to TRBJ2-1; TRBD1 aligns across 7 bases. Germline trimming cut 10 bases from V and 0 bases from J; bases unmatched to any gene: 3. CDR3 length: 13 residues. CDR1 and CDR2 (germline): WNHNN, SYGVQD (reference sequence). Here the CDR3 reads CATRDSSYNEQFF. The DNA for the CDR3 is TGCGCCACCCGGGACAGCTCCTACAATGAGCAGTTCTTC.

Comment on this clonotype: A much larger clonotype is one base distant, so this may be a read error. The genes are TRBV27 and TRBJ2-5, with 7 nucleotides matching TRBD1. The CDR3 has 14 residues. CDR1 and CDR2 (germline): MNHEY, SMNVEV (reference sequence). J was trimmed by 5 bases and V by 4 bases; bases with no gene match: 7. In nucleotides, the CDR3 is TGTGCCAGCAGTTCCCGACAGGGCTGGGAGACCCAGTACTTC. Amino acids: CASSSRQGWETQYF.

This clonotype was seen more than once but under ten times. The V gene is TRBV6-1, the J gene TRBJ1-6; a possible D gene is TRBD1 (6 bases). V lost 5 bases and J 6 bases, leaving 14 bases between the germline ends. Per germline, CDR1 MNHNS and CDR2 SASEGT. The CDR3 covers 15 residues. The CDR3 spells CASSILGQTNSPLHF. DNA of the CDR3: TGTGCCAGCAGTATCTTAGGACAGACTAATTCACCCCTCCACTTT.

By proportion, this clonotype is medium-sized. J is TRBJ2-1 and V is TRBV29-1; 7 positions match TRBD1. The V and J ends lost 6 bases and 2 bases, in that order; junction bases with no gene match: 7. This CDR3 has 14 amino acids. Per the germline V gene, CDR1 is SQVTM and CDR2 is ANQGSEA. This CDR3 reads CSVIPGQPYNEQFF. In DNA, the CDR3 is TGCAGCGTCATCCCGGGACAGCCCTACAATGAGCAGTTCTTC.

This chain connects TRBV27 to TRBJ2-3; no clear D gene. CDR1 MNHEY and CDR2 SMNVEV come from the germline V gene (reference sequence). This CDR3 has 16 residues. The ends were cut back, 2 bases at V and 0 bases at J, with 12 bases in the middle. The CDR3 region has the DNA TGTGCCAGCAGTTTAGGTCTGCTGAAGAGCACAGATACGCAGTATTTT. Translation: CASSLGLLKSTDTQYF.

Only a few counts were recorded for this clonotype. The chain links TRBV19 to TRBJ2-1; TRBD1 matches at 10 bases. This CDR3 is 14 amino acids long. After removal of 6 bases from V and 7 bases from J, the junction contained 6 bases not matched to a gene. In germline, CDR1 is LNHDA, CDR2 SQIVND (reference sequence). CDR3 amino acids: CASRRQGAKNEQFF. The CDR3 DNA reads TGTGCCAGTAGGAGACAGGGGGCGAAGAATGAGCAGTTCTTC.

This clonotype qualifies as medium-sized (0.01 to 0.1%). DNA of the CDR3: TGCAGCGTTGGCGCGAGTGCAGGAGAGACCCAGTACTTC. Its translation is CSVGASAGETQYF. The J gene is TRBJ2-5, the V gene TRBV29-1; D not resolved. Germline V gene sequence: CDR1 SQVTM, CDR2 ANQGSEA. The CDR3 length is 13 residues. V was pared by 4 bases and J by 4 bases, with 13 bases between.

The rearrangement links TRBV6-6 to TRBJ2-7; D is perhaps TRBD1 (6 bases). The CDR3 extends over 12 amino acids. Germline V gene data show CDR1 as MNHNY and CDR2 as SVGAGI (reference sequence). Deletions cut 5 bases from V and 6 bases from J, with 11 bases between. CDR3 in DNA: TGTGCCAGCAGTCAGGGGTTCGGCGAGCAGTACTTC. Translated: CASSQGFGEQYF.

This clonotype was observed a few times. The CDR3 here is CASSPGQITGELFF. The CDR3 nucleotides are TGTGCCAGCAGCCCCGGACAGATCACCGGGGAGCTGTTTTTT. The gene calls are TRBV6-6 and TRBJ2-2; TRBD1 is a possible D gene (6 bases). This CDR3 is built from 14 residues. The V end was cut by 6 bases, the J end by 4 bases, with 12 bases between. Germline V lookup: CDR1 MNHNY, CDR2 SVGAGI (reference sequence).

Sample share makes this clonotype medium-sized. V and J are TRBV15 and TRBJ2-6; D is ambiguous. CDR3 length equals 13 residues. V gave up 8 bases and J gave up 4 bases, with 9 bases separating them. Germline assignment: CDR1 LNHNV and CDR2 YYDKDF (reference sequence). This chain's CDR3 is CATGSGGANVLTF. CDR3 DNA sequence: TGTGCCACCGGTTCGGGCGGGGCCAACGTCCTGACTTTC.

The chain links TRBV30 to TRBJ2-7; a possible D gene is TRBD2 (7 bases). The CDR3 has 16 residues. Trimming left V 0 bases short and J 2 bases short, with 17 bases between. CDR1 is GTSNPN and CDR2 is SVGIG in the germline V gene (reference sequence). The CDR3 coding sequence is TGTGCCTGGAGTGTATATGAGGGGGGGCGACCCTACGAGCAGTACTTC. Its protein is CAWSVYEGGRPYEQYF.

The genes are TRBV6-5 and TRBJ1-2; 9 bases map to TRBD1. Looked up from germline, CDR1 is MNHEY and CDR2 is SVGAGI. V trimming: 2 bases; J trimming: 4 bases; junction bases outside the gene matches: 2. The CDR3 covers 14 residues. CDR3 amino acids: CASSYQTGGYGYTF. CDR3 nucleotide sequence: TGTGCCAGCAGTTACCAGACAGGGGGCTATGGCTACACCTTC.

V gene TRBV5-1 combines with J gene TRBJ1-2; 7 bases line up with TRBD1. From germline, CDR1 is SGHRS and CDR2 YFSETQ. The CDR3 totals 15 residues. Trimming at V came to 5 bases and at J to 5 bases, leaving 12 bases not matched to a gene. CDR3 DNA sequence: TGCGCCAGCAGTCCAGGCTGGGACAGCCTGTATGGCTACACCTTC. Translating it yields CASSPGWDSLYGYTF.

V and J are TRBV6-2 or TRBV6-3 and TRBJ1-2, with D unclear. CDR3 length: 15 residues. V was cut by 5 bases and J by 2 bases, with 15 bases left in between. From germline, CDR1 is MNHEY and CDR2 SVGEGT. CDR3 in DNA: TGTGCCAGCAGTGGATTGTCACGACAAAACTATGGCTACACCTTC. It specifies CASSGLSRQNYGYTF.

V usage is TRBV5-1 and J usage is TRBJ2-1, with unresolved D. The CDR3 loop spans 14 amino acids. Between the trimmed V and J ends, which lost 1 base and 5 bases, there was a span of 10 bases. From germline, CDR1 is SGHRS and CDR2 YFSETQ. CDR3 protein: CASSLTVENNEQFF. CDR3 nucleotide sequence: TGCGCCAGCAGCTTGACCGTAGAAAACAATGAGCAGTTCTTC.

This clonotype was counted once. V usage is TRBV12-3 or TRBV12-4 and J usage is TRBJ2-1; 9 bases align to TRBD2. Germline trimming cut 0 bases from V and 6 bases from J; bases unmatched to any gene: 6. The CDR3 has 16 residues. DNA of the CDR3: TGTGCCAGCAGTTTAGCGGGGACTAGCCTCGGCAATGAGCAGTTCTTC. Translating gives CASSLAGTSLGNEQFF.

On this clonotype itself: A read error may produce the germline difference seen at one junction end. The V gene is TRBV30, the J gene TRBJ2-3; 9 bases are a match to TRBD2. The V gene's germline CDR1 is GTSNPN and CDR2 SVGIG (reference sequence). CDR3 size: 15 residues. CDR3 amino acids: CASPRMAGGPDMQYF. Written as DNA, the CDR3 is TGTGCCAGCCCCCGAATGGCGGGGGGGCCAGATATGCAGTATTTT.

For this clonotype: This could be a read error, since a much larger clone is one nucleotide away. Here the CDR3 DNA reads TGTGCCATCAGGACAGGGGATTTAGATACGCAGTATTTT. Translation gives CAIRTGDLDTQYF. This sequence joins TRBV6-2 or TRBV6-3 and TRBJ2-3, with 9 bases aligning to TRBD1. Germline V lookup: CDR1 MNHEY, CDR2 SVGEGT. This CDR3 is 13 amino acids long. Trimming cost V 10 bases and J 5 bases; bases outside gene matches: 7.

V gene TRBV6-1 combines with J gene TRBJ2-1; 11 bases align to TRBD2. Losses at the gene ends were 2 bases for V and 0 bases for J; bases not matched to a gene: 6. This CDR3 is built from 18 residues. Looked up from germline, CDR1 is MNHNS and CDR2 is SASEGT. The chain's CDR3 is CASSEWGTSGHSYNEQFF. The CDR3 nucleotides are TGTGCCAGCAGTGAATGGGGGACTAGCGGACACTCCTACAATGAGCAGTTCTTC.

This clonotype was seen a few times. The rearrangement joins TRBV6-1 to TRBJ2-7, with unresolved D. The ends were cut back, 0 bases at V and 2 bases at J, with 11 bases in the middle. Germline-derived CDR1 and CDR2 are MNHNS and SASEGT. The CDR3 consists of 15 residues. CDR3 residues: CASSEAPGPTYEQYF. The DNA of the CDR3 is TGTGCCAGCAGTGAAGCTCCAGGTCCTACCTACGAGCAGTACTTC.

The chain is built from TRBV12-3 or TRBV12-4 and TRBJ1-4; D unresolved. The length of the CDR3 is 16 residues. V lost 5 bases to trimming and J lost 4 bases, with 17 bases between them. The DNA of the CDR3 is TGTGCCAGCAGTCTCGCCGAGGTCCGCCTTAATGAAAAACTGTTTTTT. Protein: CASSLAEVRLNEKLFF.

J is TRBJ1-4 and V is TRBV30; D unresolved. The V and J ends lost 3 bases and 6 bases respectively, with 11 bases between them. Germline CDR1 GTSNPN, CDR2 SVGIG (reference sequence). The CDR3 runs 13 residues. Written as DNA, the CDR3 is TGTGCCTGGAGGGGCAGCCCCTATGAAAAACTGTTTTTT. It encodes CAWRGSPYEKLFF.

The sample holds one count of this clonotype. J is TRBJ2-6 and V is TRBV24-1; 7 bases agree with TRBD1. The junction had 6 bases not matched to a gene; V was cut back by 4 bases and J by 4 bases. Looked up from germline, CDR1 is KGHDR and CDR2 is SFDVKD. The length of the CDR3 is 16 residues. CDR3 loop: CATSDRDSPGANVLTF. The DNA for the CDR3 is TGTGCCACCAGTGACAGGGACAGTCCAGGGGCCAACGTCCTGACTTTC.

This clonotype appeared once. The junction differs from germline at one of its ends, possibly a read error. The V call is TRBV11-3, the J call TRBJ2-5, with a weak D call TRBD1 (6 bases). This CDR3 region has 19 residues. Germline CDR1 is SGHNT and CDR2 is YENEEA. CDR3 sequence: CASSPQLYTTGNPQETQYF. In DNA form, the CDR3 reads TGCGCCAGCAGCCCCCAACTATACACGACAGGTAACCCCCAGGAGACCCAGTACTTC.